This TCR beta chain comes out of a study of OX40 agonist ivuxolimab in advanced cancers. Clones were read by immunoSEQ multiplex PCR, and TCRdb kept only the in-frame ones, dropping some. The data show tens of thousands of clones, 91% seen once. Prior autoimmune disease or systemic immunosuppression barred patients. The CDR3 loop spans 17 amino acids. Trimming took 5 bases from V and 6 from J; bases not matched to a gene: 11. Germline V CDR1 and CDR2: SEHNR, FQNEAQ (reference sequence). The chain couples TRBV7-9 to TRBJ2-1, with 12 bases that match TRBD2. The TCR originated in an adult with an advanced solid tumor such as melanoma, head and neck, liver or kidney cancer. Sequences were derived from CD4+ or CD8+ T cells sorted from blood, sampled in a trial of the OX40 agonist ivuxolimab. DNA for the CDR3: TGTGCCAGCAGCCCTCCCCGGTTGGGACTAGCGGGCAATGAGCAGTTCTTC. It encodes CASSPPRLGLAGNEQFF.